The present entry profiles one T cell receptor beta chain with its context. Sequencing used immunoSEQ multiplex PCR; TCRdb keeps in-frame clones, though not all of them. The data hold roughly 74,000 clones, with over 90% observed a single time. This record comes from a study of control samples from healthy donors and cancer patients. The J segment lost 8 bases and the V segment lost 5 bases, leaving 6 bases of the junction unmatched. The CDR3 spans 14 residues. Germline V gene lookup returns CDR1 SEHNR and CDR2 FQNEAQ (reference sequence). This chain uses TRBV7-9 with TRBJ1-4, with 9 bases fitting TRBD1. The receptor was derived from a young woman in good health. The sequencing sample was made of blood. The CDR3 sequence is CASSKQGADEKLFF. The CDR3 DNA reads TGTGCCAGCAGCAAACAGGGGGCAGACGAAAAACTGTTTTTT.